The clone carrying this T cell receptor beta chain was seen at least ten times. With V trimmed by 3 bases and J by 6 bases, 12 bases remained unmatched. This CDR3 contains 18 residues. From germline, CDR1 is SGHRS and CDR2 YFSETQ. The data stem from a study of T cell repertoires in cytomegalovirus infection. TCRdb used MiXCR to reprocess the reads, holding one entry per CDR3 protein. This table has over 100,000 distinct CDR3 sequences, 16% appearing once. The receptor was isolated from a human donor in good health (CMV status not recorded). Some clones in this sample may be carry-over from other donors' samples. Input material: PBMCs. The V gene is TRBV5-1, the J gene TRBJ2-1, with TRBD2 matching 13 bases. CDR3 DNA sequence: TGCGCCAGCAGCTCTCGGACTAGCGGGGGCCTAACCGGCAATGAGCAGTTCTTC. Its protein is CASSSRTSGGLTGNEQFF.